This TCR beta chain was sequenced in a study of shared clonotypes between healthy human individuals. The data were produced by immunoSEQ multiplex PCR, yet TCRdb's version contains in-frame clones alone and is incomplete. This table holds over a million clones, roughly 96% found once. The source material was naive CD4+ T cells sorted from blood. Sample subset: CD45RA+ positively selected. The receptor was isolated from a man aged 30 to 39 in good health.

The CDR3 reads CASSYSSLSEQFF. The CDR3 DNA sequence: TGTGCCAGCAGTTACTCGTCGCTGTCTGAGCAGTTCTTC. The chain recombines TRBV6-5 with TRBJ2-1, with D unclear. Per the germline V gene, CDR1 is MNHEY and CDR2 is SVGAGI. The V gene lost 0 bases and the J gene lost 9 bases, with 9 bases spanning the gap. The CDR3 has 13 residues.